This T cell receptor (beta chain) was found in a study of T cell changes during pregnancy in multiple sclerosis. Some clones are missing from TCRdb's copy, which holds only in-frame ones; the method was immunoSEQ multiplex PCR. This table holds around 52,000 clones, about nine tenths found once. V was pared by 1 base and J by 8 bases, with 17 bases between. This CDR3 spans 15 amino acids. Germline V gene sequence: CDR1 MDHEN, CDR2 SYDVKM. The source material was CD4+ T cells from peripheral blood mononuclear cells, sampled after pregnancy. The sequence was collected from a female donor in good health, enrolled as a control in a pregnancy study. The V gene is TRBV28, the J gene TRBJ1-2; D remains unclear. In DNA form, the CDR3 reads TGTGCCAGCAGTTTATCACAGATAGGGAGTCGGGGCTACACCTTC. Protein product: CASSLSQIGSRGYTF.